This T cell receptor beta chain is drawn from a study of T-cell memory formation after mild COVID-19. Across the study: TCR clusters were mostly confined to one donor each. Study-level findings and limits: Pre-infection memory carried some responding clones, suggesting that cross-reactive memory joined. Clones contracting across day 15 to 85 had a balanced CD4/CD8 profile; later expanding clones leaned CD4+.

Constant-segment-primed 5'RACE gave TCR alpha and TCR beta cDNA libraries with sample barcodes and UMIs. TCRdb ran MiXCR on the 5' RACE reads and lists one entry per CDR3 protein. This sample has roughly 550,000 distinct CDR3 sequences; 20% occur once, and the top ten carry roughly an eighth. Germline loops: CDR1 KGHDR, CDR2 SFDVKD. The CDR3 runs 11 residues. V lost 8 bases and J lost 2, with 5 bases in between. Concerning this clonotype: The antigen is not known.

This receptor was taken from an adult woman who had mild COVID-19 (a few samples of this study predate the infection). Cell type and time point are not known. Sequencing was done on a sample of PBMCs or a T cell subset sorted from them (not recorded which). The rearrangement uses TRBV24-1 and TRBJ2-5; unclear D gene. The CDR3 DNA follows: TGTGCCACCACGGATCAAGAGACCCAGTACTTC. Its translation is CATTDQETQYF.